The source of this T cell receptor (beta chain) is a study of blood T cell repertoires in COVID-19. Under the authors' procedure: How many nucleated cells were present was estimated from reference gene primer amplification. Profiled with immunoSEQ multiplex PCR; TCRdb holds only in-frame clones, not every one. That table furnishes V, J and clone size, whereas the DNA furnished D and trimming. The sample yields more than 110,000 clones, around nine tenths seen once. This clone came up a few times. The CDR3 covers 13 residues. Germline V lookup: CDR1 SQVTM, CDR2 ANQGSEA. Deletions cut 4 bases from V and 0 bases from J, with 9 bases between.

Sequenced: peripheral blood. This clonotype originated in a woman between 40 and 55 years old with acute or convalescent COVID-19. The genes are TRBV29-1 and TRBJ1-2; D call uncertain. The CDR3 spells CSVVLGANYGYTF. CDR3 DNA sequence: TGCAGCGTTGTCCTGGGAGCTAACTATGGCTACACCTTC.